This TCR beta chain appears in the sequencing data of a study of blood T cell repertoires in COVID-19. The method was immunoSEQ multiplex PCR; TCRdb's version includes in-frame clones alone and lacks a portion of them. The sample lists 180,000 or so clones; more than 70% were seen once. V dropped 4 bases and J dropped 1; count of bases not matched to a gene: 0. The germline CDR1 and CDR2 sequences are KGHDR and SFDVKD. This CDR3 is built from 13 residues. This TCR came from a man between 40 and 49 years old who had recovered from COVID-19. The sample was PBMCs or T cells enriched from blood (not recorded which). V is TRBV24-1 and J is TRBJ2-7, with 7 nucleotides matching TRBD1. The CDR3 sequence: CATSETGSYEQYF. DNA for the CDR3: TGTGCCACCAGTGAGACAGGGTCCTACGAGCAGTACTTC.